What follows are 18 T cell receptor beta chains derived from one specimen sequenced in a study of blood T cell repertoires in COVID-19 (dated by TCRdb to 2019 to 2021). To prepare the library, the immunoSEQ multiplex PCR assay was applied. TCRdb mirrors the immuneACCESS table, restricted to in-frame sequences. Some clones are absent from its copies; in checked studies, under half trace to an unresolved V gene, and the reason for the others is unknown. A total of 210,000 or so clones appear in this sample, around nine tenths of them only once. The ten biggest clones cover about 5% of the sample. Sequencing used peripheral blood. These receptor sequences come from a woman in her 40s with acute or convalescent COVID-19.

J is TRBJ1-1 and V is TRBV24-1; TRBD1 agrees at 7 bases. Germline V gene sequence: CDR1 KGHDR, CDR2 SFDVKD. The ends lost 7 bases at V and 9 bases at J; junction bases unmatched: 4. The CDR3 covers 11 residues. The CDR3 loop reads CATRPGQQAFF. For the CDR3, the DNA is TGTGCCACCAGGCCGGGACAGCAAGCTTTCTTT.

The CDR3: CASSLAAGSSPLHF. In DNA, the CDR3 is TGTGCCAGCAGCTTGGCGGCAGGGTCTTCACCCCTCCACTTT. The V call is TRBV5-5, the J call TRBJ1-6; tentatively, D is TRBD1 (5 bases). The CDR3 contains 14 residues. Germline V gene lookup returns CDR1 SGHKS and CDR2 YYEKEE (reference sequence). V was cut by 0 bases and J by 9 bases, with 10 bases left in between.

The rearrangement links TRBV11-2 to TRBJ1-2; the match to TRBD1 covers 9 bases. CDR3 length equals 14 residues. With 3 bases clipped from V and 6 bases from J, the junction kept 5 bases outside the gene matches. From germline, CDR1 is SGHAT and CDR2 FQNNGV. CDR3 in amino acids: CASSFGTGSDGYTF. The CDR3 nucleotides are TGTGCCAGCAGCTTTGGGACAGGGAGCGATGGCTACACCTTC.

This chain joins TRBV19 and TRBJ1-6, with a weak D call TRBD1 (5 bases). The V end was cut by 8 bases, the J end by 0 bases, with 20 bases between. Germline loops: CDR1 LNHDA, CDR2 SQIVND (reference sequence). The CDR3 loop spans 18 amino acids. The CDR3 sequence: CASQHPRDSSSYNSPLHF. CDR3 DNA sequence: TGTGCCAGTCAGCACCCGAGAGACAGTAGCTCCTATAATTCACCCCTCCACTTT.

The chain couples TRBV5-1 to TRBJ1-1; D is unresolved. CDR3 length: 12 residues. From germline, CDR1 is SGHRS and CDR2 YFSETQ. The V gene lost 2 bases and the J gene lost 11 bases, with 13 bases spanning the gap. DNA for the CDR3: TGCGCCAGCAGCTTTGACGCGGTGGTCGCTTTCTTT. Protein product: CASSFDAVVAFF.

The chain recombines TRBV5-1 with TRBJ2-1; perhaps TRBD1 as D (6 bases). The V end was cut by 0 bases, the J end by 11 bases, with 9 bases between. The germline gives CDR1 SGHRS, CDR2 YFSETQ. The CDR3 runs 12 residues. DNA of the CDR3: TGCGCCAGCAGCTTGGACAGGGTGAAGCAGTTCTTC. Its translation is CASSLDRVKQFF.

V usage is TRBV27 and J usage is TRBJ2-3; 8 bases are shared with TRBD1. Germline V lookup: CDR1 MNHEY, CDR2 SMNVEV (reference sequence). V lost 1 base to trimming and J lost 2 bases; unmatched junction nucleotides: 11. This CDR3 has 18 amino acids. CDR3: CASSLLVAGQGATDTQYF. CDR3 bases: TGTGCCAGCAGTTTATTAGTGGCGGGGCAGGGGGCCACAGATACGCAGTATTTT.

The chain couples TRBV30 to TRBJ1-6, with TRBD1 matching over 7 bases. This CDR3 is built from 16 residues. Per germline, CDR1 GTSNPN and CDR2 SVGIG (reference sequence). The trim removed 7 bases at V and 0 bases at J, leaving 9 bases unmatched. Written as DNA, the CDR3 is TGTGCCTCAGCAAGTACAGGGGCCTCCTATAATTCACCCCTCCACTTT. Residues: CASASTGASYNSPLHF.

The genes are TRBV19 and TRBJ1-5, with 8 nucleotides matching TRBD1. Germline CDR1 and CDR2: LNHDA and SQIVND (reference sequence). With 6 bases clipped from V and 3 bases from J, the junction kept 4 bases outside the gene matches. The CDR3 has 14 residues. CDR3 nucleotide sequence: TGTGCCAGTAGGACAGGGGCCCACAATCAGCCCCAGCATTTT. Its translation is CASRTGAHNQPQHF. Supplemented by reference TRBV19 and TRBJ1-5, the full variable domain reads DGGITQSPKYLFRKEGQNVTLSCEQNLNHDAMYWYRQDPGQGLRLIYYSQIVNDFQKGDIAEGYSVSREKKESFPLTVTSAQKNPTAFYLCASRTGAHNQPQHFGDGTRLSIL.

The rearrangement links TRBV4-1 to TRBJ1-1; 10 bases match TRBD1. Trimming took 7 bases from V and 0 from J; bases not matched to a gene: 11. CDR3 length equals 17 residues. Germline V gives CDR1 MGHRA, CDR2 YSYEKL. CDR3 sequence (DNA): TGCGCCAGCAAGCGGGACAGGGGTCTACTTATGAACACTGAAGCTTTCTTT. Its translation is CASKRDRGLLMNTEAFF.

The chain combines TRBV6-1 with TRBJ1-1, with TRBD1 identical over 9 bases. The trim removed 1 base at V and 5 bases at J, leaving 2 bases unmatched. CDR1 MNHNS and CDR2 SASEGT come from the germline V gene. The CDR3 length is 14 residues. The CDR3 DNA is TGTGCCAGCAGTGAAGACAGGGGGCTGACTGAAGCTTTCTTT. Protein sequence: CASSEDRGLTEAFF.

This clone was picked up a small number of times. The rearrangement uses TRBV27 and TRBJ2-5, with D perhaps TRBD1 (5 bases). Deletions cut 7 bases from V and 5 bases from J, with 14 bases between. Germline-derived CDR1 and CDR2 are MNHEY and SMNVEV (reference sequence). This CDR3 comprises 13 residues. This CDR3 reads CASKGISTETQYF. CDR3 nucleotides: TGTGCCAGCAAGGGGATTAGTACGGAGACCCAGTACTTC.

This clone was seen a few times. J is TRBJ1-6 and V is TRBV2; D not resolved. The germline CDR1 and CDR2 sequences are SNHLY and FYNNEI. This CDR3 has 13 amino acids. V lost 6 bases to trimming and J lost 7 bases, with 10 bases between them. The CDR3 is CASRQQPNSPLHF. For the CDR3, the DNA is TGTGCCAGCAGACAACAGCCCAATTCACCCCTCCACTTT. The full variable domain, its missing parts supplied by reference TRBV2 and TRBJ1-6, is EPEVTQTPSHQVTQMGQEVILRCVPISNHLYFYWYRQILGQKVEFLVSFYNNEISEKSEIFDDQFSVERPDGSNFTLKIRSTKLEDSAMYFCASRQQPNSPLHFGNGTRLTVT.

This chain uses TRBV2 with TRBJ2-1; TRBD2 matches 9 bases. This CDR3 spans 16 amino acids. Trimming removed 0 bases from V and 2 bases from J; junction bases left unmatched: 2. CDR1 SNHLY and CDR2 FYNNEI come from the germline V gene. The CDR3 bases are TGTGCCAGCAGTGAAGCGATAGCGGGGGCCTACAATGAGCAGTTCTTC. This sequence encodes CASSEAIAGAYNEQFF.

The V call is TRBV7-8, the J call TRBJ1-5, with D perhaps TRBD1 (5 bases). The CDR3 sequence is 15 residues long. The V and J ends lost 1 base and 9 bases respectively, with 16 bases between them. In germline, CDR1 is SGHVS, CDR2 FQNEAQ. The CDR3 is CASSLEAGESRPQHF. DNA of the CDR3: TGTGCCAGCAGCTTAGAAGCGGGGGAATCAAGGCCCCAGCATTTT.

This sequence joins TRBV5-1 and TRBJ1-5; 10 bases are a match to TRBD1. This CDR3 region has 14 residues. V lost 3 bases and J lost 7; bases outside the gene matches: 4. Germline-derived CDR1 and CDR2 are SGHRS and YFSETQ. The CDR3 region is CASSYGTGEQPQHF. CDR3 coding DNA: TGCGCCAGCAGCTACGGGACAGGGGAACAGCCCCAGCATTTT.

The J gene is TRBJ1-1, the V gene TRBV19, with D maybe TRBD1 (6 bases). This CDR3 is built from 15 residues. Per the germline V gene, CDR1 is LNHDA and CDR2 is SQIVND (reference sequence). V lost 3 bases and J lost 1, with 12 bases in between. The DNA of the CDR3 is TGTGCCAGTAGTATGGGGCAGGGGTGGAACACTGAAGCTTTCTTT. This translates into CASSMGQGWNTEAFF.

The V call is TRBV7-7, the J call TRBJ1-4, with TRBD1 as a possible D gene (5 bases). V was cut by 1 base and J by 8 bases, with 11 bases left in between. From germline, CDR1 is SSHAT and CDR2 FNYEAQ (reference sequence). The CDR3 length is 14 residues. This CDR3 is CASSLGQGREKLFF. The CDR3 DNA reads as TGTGCCAGCAGCTTAGGGCAGGGTAGGGAAAAACTGTTTTTT.